These 32 T cell receptor beta chains came from one sample sequenced in a study of cytomegalovirus exposure and HLA in healthy donors. With 60 Vbeta and 13 Jbeta primers, the PCR was carried out. Profiled with immunoSEQ multiplex PCR; TCRdb holds only in-frame clones, not every one. In the table there are around 100,000 clones, roughly 73% of which are singletons. Sequencing used PBMCs. The receptors stem from a young woman in good health and CMV-seronegative.

This clone has just a few counts. The gene calls are TRBV6-1 and TRBJ1-3; D not certain. CDR3 length: 16 residues. The ends were cut back, 4 bases at V and 0 bases at J, with 13 bases in the middle. Germline V gene lookup returns CDR1 MNHNS and CDR2 SASEGT. The CDR3 DNA follows: TGTGCCAGCAGTGTTGCGGGCCCGACCTCTGGAAACACCATATATTTT. Its translation is CASSVAGPTSGNTIYF.

This chain links TRBV30 with TRBJ1-4; TRBD1 matches 10 bases. Germline V gene lookup returns CDR1 GTSNPN and CDR2 SVGIG (reference sequence). V was clipped by 5 bases and J by 6 bases; unmatched bases: 6. The CDR3 extends over 14 amino acids. The CDR3 is CAWGAGTGDEKLFF. The CDR3 region has the DNA TGTGCCTGGGGAGCGGGGACAGGGGATGAAAAACTGTTTTTT.

CDR3 sequence: CAISESGDRSYGYTF. CDR3 bases: TGTGCCATCAGTGAGTCAGGCGACAGGAGCTATGGCTACACCTTC. The chain combines TRBV10-3 with TRBJ1-2, with D maybe TRBD1 (6 bases). The ends were cut back, 0 bases at V and 4 bases at J, with 12 bases in the middle. Per the germline V gene, CDR1 is ENHRY and CDR2 is SYGVKD. This CDR3 comprises 15 residues.

This clone was picked up one time. The rearrangement links TRBV6-1 to TRBJ1-4, with TRBD1 matching 8 bases. V dropped 2 bases and J dropped 4; count of bases not matched to a gene: 3. The CDR3 consists of 15 residues. CDR1 and CDR2 (germline): MNHNS, SASEGT. CDR3 protein: CASSEQGAGNEKLFF. The CDR3 DNA sequence: TGTGCCAGCAGTGAACAGGGGGCAGGTAATGAAAAACTGTTTTTT.

The rearrangement joins TRBV6-4 to TRBJ2-3, with 10 bases fitting TRBD2. The CDR3 sequence is 16 residues long. V was clipped by 0 bases and J by 4 bases; unmatched bases: 4. The germline V gene encodes CDR1 MRHNA and CDR2 SNTAGT. The CDR3: CASSDSILAGADTQYF. The CDR3 bases are TGTGCCAGCAGTGACTCGATCCTAGCGGGGGCAGATACGCAGTATTTT.

This chain links TRBV28 with TRBJ2-1, with TRBD2 matching over 8 bases. Germline trimming cut 7 bases from V and 5 bases from J; bases unmatched to any gene: 22. The germline CDR1 and CDR2 sequences are MDHEN and SYDVKM. This CDR3 has 19 amino acids. DNA of the CDR3: TGTGCCAGCATTAAAGGGGCCGTGGGGGGACTAGGGGGACACAATGAGCAGTTCTTC. Translation gives CASIKGAVGGLGGHNEQFF.

V usage is TRBV4-1 and J usage is TRBJ2-7; no definite D call. V was clipped by 0 bases and J by 0 bases, with 9 bases between them. Germline V gene data show CDR1 as MGHRA and CDR2 as YSYEKL. This CDR3 contains 15 residues. CDR3 nucleotides: TGCGCCAGCAGCCAAGAGACATATAGCTCCTACGAGCAGTACTTC. Protein: CASSQETYSSYEQYF.

The CDR3 bases are TGCGCCAGCAGCTTGACGACAGGGGGCATCTACGAGCAGTACTTC. It encodes CASSLTTGGIYEQYF. This chain uses TRBV5-1 with TRBJ2-7; 10 bases map to TRBD1. Germline CDR1 and CDR2: SGHRS and YFSETQ. The CDR3 contains 15 residues. The V and J ends lost 1 base and 3 bases, in that order; junction bases with no gene match: 4.

The chain employs TRBV7-8 and TRBJ2-1; 9 bases are a match to TRBD2. The CDR3 is 16 residues long. Germline-derived CDR1 and CDR2 are SGHVS and FQNEAQ. The junction had 7 bases not matched to a gene; V was cut back by 4 bases and J by 3 bases. In nucleotides, the CDR3 is TGTGCCAGCAGCTCCCGCGGGGGGGCGATCTACAATGAGCAGTTCTTC. Its translation: CASSSRGGAIYNEQFF. Supplemented by reference TRBV7-8 and TRBJ2-1, the full variable domain reads GAGVSQSPRYKVAKRGQDVALRCDPISGHVSLFWYQQALGQGPEFLTYFQNEAQLDKSGLPSDRFFAERPEGSVSTLKIQRTQQEDSAVYLCASSSRGGAIYNEQFFGPGTRLTVL.

CDR3 coding DNA: TGTGCCAGCAGCCAAGACGGGTCTAGCGGGGGATTGGGGACCGGGGAGCTGTTTTTT. Protein sequence: CASSQDGSSGGLGTGELFF. J is TRBJ2-2 and V is TRBV4-2; TRBD2 matches at 10 bases. V lost 0 bases to trimming and J lost 5 bases; unmatched junction nucleotides: 12. CDR1 and CDR2 (germline): LGHNA, YNFKEQ. The CDR3 spans 19 residues.

V gene TRBV12-5 combines with J gene TRBJ1-1; D gene unclear. V was trimmed by 0 bases and J by 6 bases, leaving 11 bases between them. The CDR3 totals 14 residues. Germline values: CDR1 LGHNT, CDR2 FRNRAP. CDR3 coding DNA: TGTGCTAGTGGTTTGGTACTATCGAGAGCTGAAGCTTTCTTT. Amino acid sequence: CASGLVLSRAEAFF. Together with reference TRBV12-5 and TRBJ1-1, the CDR3 gives the full variable domain: DARVTQTPRHKVTEMGQEVTMRCQPILGHNTVFWYRQTMMQGLELLAYFRNRAPLDDSGMPKDRFSAEMPDATLATLKIQPSEPRDSAVYFCASGLVLSRAEAFFGQGTRLTVV.

The J gene is TRBJ1-2, the V gene TRBV4-3; the D gene is possibly TRBD1 (6 bases). The V end lost 0 bases, the J end lost 6 bases, and 20 bases lay between the germline ends. Germline V gives CDR1 LGHNA, CDR2 YSLEER. The length of the CDR3 is 17 residues. CDR3 residues: CASSQDVTGRSPDGYTF. The CDR3 DNA sequence: TGCGCCAGCAGCCAAGATGTAACAGGGCGATCCCCTGATGGCTACACCTTC.

This chain uses TRBV28 with TRBJ2-5; D gene uncertain. Trimming cost V 3 bases and J 4 bases, with 3 bases left between them. CDR3 length: 11 residues. The V gene's germline CDR1 is MDHEN and CDR2 SYDVKM. CDR3 residues: CASSFGETQYF. CDR3 in DNA: TGTGCCAGCAGTTTCGGAGAGACCCAGTACTTC. The whole variable domain, filled in from reference TRBV28 and TRBJ2-5, reads DVKVTQSSRYLVKRTGEKVFLECVQDMDHENMFWYRQDPGLGLRLIYFSYDVKMKEKGDIPEGYSVSREKKERFSLILESASTNQTSMYLCASSFGETQYFGPGTRLLVL.

The chain couples TRBV11-2 to TRBJ1-5; 11 bases align to TRBD1. With 4 bases clipped from V and 6 bases from J, the junction kept 5 bases outside the gene matches. The CDR3 is 15 amino acids. The V gene's germline CDR1 is SGHAT and CDR2 FQNNGV. CDR3 nucleotide sequence: TGTGCCAGCAGCTCGGGACAGGGGGGGAGTCAGCCCCAGCATTTT. This codes for CASSSGQGGSQPQHF.

This CDR3 reads CASSMSPLGTQYF. In DNA form, the CDR3 reads TGTGCCAGCAGCATGTCACCCCTAGGGACCCAGTACTTC. This chain connects TRBV2 to TRBJ2-5; the D is unclear. Germline V gives CDR1 SNHLY, CDR2 FYNNEI. The CDR3 contains 13 residues. V was cut by 6 bases and J by 7 bases, with 15 bases left in between.

The chain uses TRBV29-1 and TRBJ2-7, with TRBD1 matching 7 bases. Germline CDR1 and CDR2: SQVTM and ANQGSEA. CDR3 length: 14 residues. The trim removed 3 bases at V and 2 bases at J, leaving 7 bases unmatched. CDR3 in DNA: TGCAGCGTTGACGAGGGGGCCCCTCCCTACGAGCAGTACTTC. This codes for CSVDEGAPPYEQYF.

V and J are TRBV13 and TRBJ1-1; 11 nucleotides align to TRBD1. V trimming: 5 bases; J trimming: 7 bases; junction bases outside the gene matches: 6. CDR1 PRHDT and CDR2 FYEKMQ come from the germline V gene (reference sequence). This CDR3 has 14 amino acids. The CDR3 sequence is CASSRGQGADEAFF. The CDR3 DNA follows: TGTGCCAGCAGCCGAGGACAGGGGGCCGATGAAGCTTTCTTT.

The chain recombines TRBV7-2 with TRBJ2-3; possible D gene TRBD2, 6 bases. Between the trimmed V and J ends, which lost 3 bases and 13 bases, there was a span of 17 bases. The germline V gene encodes CDR1 SGHTA and CDR2 FQGNSA. This CDR3 spans 13 amino acids. CDR3: CASSFNGGADEYF. The CDR3 DNA is TGTGCCAGCAGCTTCAACGGGGGAGCAGACGAGTATTTT.

The chain links TRBV5-1 to TRBJ1-5; weak D call: TRBD1 (5 bases). The CDR3 is 15 residues long. The germline gives CDR1 SGHRS, CDR2 YFSETQ. Trimming pared 0 bases from V and 5 bases from J, leaving 12 bases between. This CDR3 is CASSLEPGSYQPQHF. The CDR3 DNA is TGCGCCAGCAGCTTGGAGCCAGGGTCGTATCAGCCCCAGCATTTT.

The chain employs TRBV30 and TRBJ1-1, with D unclear. This CDR3 has 12 residues. Germline V gene sequence: CDR1 GTSNPN, CDR2 SVGIG (reference sequence). Trimming took 1 base from V and 6 from J, leaving 9 bases between them. The DNA for the CDR3 is TGTGCCTGGAGTGCGCTGAGCGCTGAAGCTTTCTTT. It codes for CAWSALSAEAFF.

This clone occurred a few times. The rearrangement uses TRBV7-8 and TRBJ2-3; a possible D gene is TRBD1 (5 bases). Germline assignment: CDR1 SGHVS and CDR2 FQNEAQ. Trimming removed 4 bases from V and 4 bases from J, with 15 bases in between. This CDR3 has 15 residues. This chain's CDR3 is CASSSQGLMADTQYF. The CDR3 DNA sequence: TGTGCCAGCAGCTCCCAGGGTCTTATGGCAGATACGCAGTATTTT.

The CDR3 DNA follows: TGTGCCAGCAGCTTAGCCTCTACAGGGGATGGCTACGAGCAGTACTTC. Its protein is CASSLASTGDGYEQYF. The rearrangement links TRBV11-3 to TRBJ2-7; 7 positions agree with TRBD1. Germline values: CDR1 SGHNT, CDR2 YENEEA. This CDR3 comprises 16 residues. V was pared by 1 base and J by 3 bases, with 9 bases of the junction left unmatched.

The CDR3 protein is CASSLVDRGGYTF. DNA for the CDR3: TGTGCCAGCAGTTTAGTGGACAGGGGAGGCTACACCTTC. The chain has TRBV27 and TRBJ1-2; 9 nucleotides align to TRBD1. The CDR3 length is 13 residues. Trimming cost V 2 bases and J 8 bases; bases outside gene matches: 3. Germline V gene data show CDR1 as MNHEY and CDR2 as SMNVEV (reference sequence).

The rearrangement joins TRBV5-1 to TRBJ2-2; tentative D call: TRBD2 (5 bases). The germline V gene encodes CDR1 SGHRS and CDR2 YFSETQ. CDR3 length: 15 residues. Trimming left V 0 bases short and J 4 bases short, with 10 bases between. CDR3 amino acids: CASSLVAEGTGELFF. CDR3 DNA: TGCGCCAGCAGCTTGGTTGCAGAGGGCACCGGGGAGCTGTTTTTT.

The genes are TRBV7-9 and TRBJ2-2; 14 bases map to TRBD2. Unmatched junction bases numbered 5, after V lost 4 bases and J lost 10 bases. The CDR3 covers 15 residues. Germline-derived CDR1 and CDR2 are SEHNR and FQNEAQ (reference sequence). The CDR3 coding sequence is TGTGCCAGCAGCTCGGGACTAGCGGGAGCCGCGGAGCTGTTTTTT. Translated, it gives CASSSGLAGAAELFF.

The chain's CDR3 is CASTGQGAVNEQFF. The CDR3 nucleotides are TGCGCCAGCACGGGACAGGGCGCCGTTAATGAGCAGTTCTTC. This chain uses TRBV10-2 with TRBJ2-1; 9 bases map to TRBD1. V lost 7 bases and J lost 7; bases outside the gene matches: 8. Germline V gene lookup returns CDR1 WSHSY and CDR2 SAAADI. The CDR3 covers 14 residues.

The V gene is TRBV2, the J gene TRBJ2-7; 14 positions agree with TRBD2. This CDR3 contains 15 residues. Trimming took 8 bases from V and 6 from J; bases not matched to a gene: 9. Germline lookup yields CDR1 SNHLY and CDR2 FYNNEI. This CDR3 reads CASRPGLAGAGEQYF. The CDR3 nucleotides are TGTGCCAGCCGGCCGGGACTAGCGGGAGCTGGCGAGCAGTACTTC.

The chain couples TRBV14 to TRBJ2-1, with no clear D. V lost 4 bases to trimming and J lost 9 bases, with 13 bases between them. Germline V CDR1 and CDR2: SGHDN, FVKESK. The CDR3 consists of 13 residues. CDR3 amino acids: CASSLLQVSEQFF. CDR3 sequence (DNA): TGTGCCAGCAGCCTCCTCCAAGTCAGTGAGCAGTTCTTC.

The chain joins TRBV7-2 to TRBJ1-5, with 7 positions matching TRBD1. This CDR3 has 13 amino acids. Germline CDR1 reads SGHTA; CDR2 reads FQGNSA. V shed 4 bases, J shed 5 bases, and the junction held 2 bases outside the gene matches. The CDR3 DNA reads TGTGCCAGCAGCTCCGACAGGGATCAGCCCCAGCATTTT. Residues: CASSSDRDQPQHF.

V is TRBV6-5 and J is TRBJ1-2, with TRBD1 matching 7 bases. J was trimmed by 6 bases and V by 6 bases; bases with no gene match: 7. The CDR3 is made up of 13 amino acids. CDR1 is MNHEY and CDR2 is SVGAGI in the germline V gene. The CDR3 sequence: CASSPTTGNGYTF. As DNA, the CDR3 is TGTGCCAGCAGCCCAACGACAGGGAATGGCTACACCTTC.

The rearrangement joins TRBV29-1 to TRBJ1-1; maybe TRBD1 (6 bases). This CDR3 has 13 amino acids. The germline V and J ends were trimmed by 5 bases and 1 base, with 11 bases remaining between them. The germline V gene encodes CDR1 SQVTM and CDR2 ANQGSEA. CDR3 protein: CSVRAGANTEAFF. The CDR3 DNA reads as TGCAGCGTTAGAGCAGGGGCGAACACTGAAGCTTTCTTT.

This chain uses TRBV7-9 with TRBJ2-5; the D gene is possibly TRBD1 (5 bases). V gave up 5 bases and J gave up 11 bases, with 21 bases separating them. The germline V gene encodes CDR1 SEHNR and CDR2 FQNEAQ (reference sequence). This CDR3 is 14 amino acids long. The CDR3 sequence: CASSPPSPHRPQYF. As DNA, the CDR3 is TGTGCCAGCAGCCCCCCTTCGCCTCACAGGCCGCAGTACTTC.